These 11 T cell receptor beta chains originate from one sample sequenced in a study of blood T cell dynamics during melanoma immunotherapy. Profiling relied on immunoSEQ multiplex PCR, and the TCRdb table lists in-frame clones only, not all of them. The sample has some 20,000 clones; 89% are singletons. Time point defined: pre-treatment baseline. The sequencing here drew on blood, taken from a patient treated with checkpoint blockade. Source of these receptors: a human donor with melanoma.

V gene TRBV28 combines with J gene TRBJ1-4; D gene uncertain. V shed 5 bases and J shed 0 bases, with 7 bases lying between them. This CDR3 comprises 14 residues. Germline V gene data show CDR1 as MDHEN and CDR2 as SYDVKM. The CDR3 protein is CASSKQSTNEKLFF. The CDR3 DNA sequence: TGTGCCAGCAGTAAACAGTCAACTAATGAAAAACTGTTTTTT.

CDR3: CASRKTGTTDTQYF. The CDR3 DNA sequence: TGTGCCAGCAGAAAGACAGGGACCACAGATACGCAGTATTTT. The rearrangement links TRBV11-2 to TRBJ2-3, with 7 nucleotides matching TRBD1. The junction had 5 bases not matched to a gene; V was cut back by 6 bases and J by 2 bases. CDR3 length: 14 amino acids. Germline CDR1 and CDR2: SGHAT and FQNNGV.

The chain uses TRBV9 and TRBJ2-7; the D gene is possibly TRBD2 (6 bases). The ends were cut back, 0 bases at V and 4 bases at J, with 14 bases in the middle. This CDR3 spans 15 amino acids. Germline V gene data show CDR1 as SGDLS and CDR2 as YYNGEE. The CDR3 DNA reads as TGTGCCAGCAGCGTAGAGGAGGGTATGGGTTACGAGCAGTACTTC. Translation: CASSVEEGMGYEQYF.

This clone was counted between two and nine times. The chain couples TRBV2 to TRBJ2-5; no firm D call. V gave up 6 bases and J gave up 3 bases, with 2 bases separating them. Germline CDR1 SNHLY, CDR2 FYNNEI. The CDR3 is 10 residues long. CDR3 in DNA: TGTGCCAGCAGCAAAGAGACCCAGTACTTC. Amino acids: CASSKETQYF.

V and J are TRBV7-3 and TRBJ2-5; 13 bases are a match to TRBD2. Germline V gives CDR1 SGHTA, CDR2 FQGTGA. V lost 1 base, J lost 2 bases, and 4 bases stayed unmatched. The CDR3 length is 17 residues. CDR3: CASSLRGLAGPQETQYF. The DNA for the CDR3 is TGTGCCAGCAGCTTAAGGGGACTAGCGGGGCCTCAAGAGACCCAGTACTTC.

The CDR3 here is CASTAGGLYYGYTF. The CDR3 DNA reads TGTGCCAGCACTGCGGGGGGACTTTACTATGGCTACACCTTC. The chain joins TRBV6-1 to TRBJ1-2; D may be TRBD1 (5 bases). This CDR3 spans 14 amino acids. Per germline, CDR1 MNHNS and CDR2 SASEGT. V was cut by 7 bases and J by 3 bases, with 15 bases left in between.

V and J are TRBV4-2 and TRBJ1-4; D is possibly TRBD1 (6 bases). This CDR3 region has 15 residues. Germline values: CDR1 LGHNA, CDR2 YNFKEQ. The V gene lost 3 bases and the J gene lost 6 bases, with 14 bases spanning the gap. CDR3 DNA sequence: TGTGCCAGCAGCCAGGAACGGGGGCTGGATGAAAAACTGTTTTTT. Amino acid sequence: CASSQERGLDEKLFF.

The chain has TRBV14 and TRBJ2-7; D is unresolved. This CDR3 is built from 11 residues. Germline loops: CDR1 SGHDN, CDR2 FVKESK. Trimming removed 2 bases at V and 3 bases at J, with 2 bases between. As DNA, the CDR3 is TGTGCCAGCAGCCAAATCTACGAGCAGTACTTC. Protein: CASSQIYEQYF.

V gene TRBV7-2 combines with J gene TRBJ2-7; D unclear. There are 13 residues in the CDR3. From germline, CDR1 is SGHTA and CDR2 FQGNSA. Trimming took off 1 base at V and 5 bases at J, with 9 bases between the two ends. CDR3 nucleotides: TGTGCCAGCAGCTTAGAAGGTCTGCACGAGCAGTACTTC. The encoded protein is CASSLEGLHEQYF. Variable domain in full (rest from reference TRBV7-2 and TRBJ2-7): GAGVSQSPSNKVTEKGKDVELRCDPISGHTALYWYRQSLGQGLEFLIYFQGNSAPDKSGLPSDRFSAERTGGSVSTLTIQRTQQEDSAVYLCASSLEGLHEQYFGPGTRLTVT.

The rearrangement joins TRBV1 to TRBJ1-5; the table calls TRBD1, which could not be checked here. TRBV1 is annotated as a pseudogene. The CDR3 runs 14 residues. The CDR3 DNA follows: TGCACCAGCAGCCAAGTCTCCCCATCCCCAGCCCAGCATTTT. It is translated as CTSSQVSPSPAQHF.

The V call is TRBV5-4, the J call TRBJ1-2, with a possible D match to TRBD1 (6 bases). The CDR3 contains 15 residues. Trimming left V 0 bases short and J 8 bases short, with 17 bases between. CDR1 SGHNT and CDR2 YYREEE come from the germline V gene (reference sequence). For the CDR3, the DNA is TGTGCCAGCAGCTTGGAGGGACATCCGCCTCGCGGCTACACCTTC. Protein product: CASSLEGHPPRGYTF.